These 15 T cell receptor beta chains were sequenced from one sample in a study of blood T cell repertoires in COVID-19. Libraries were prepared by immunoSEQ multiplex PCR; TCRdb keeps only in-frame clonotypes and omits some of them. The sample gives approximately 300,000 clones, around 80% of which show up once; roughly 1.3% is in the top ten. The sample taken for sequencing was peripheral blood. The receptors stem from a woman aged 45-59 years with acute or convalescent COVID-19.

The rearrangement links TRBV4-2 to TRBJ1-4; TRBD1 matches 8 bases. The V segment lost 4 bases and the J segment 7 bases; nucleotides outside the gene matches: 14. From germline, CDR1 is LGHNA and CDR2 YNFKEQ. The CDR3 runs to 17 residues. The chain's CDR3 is CASSLPDLVDRGEKLFF. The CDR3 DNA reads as TGTGCCAGCAGCCTGCCCGACCTGGTCGACAGGGGTGAAAAACTGTTTTTT.

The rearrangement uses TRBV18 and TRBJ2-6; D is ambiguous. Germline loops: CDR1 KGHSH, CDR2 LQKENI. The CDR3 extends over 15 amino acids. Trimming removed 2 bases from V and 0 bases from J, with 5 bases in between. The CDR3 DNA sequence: TGTGCCAGCTCACCAGGGCTCTCTGGGGCCAACGTCCTGACTTTC. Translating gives CASSPGLSGANVLTF.

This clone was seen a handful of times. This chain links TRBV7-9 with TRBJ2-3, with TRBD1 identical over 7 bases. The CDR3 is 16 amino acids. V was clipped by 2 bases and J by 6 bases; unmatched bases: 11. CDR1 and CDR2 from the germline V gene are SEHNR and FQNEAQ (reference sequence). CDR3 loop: CASSLNYWGQSDTQYF. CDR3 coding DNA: TGTGCCAGCAGCTTAAACTATTGGGGACAGTCGGATACGCAGTATTTT.

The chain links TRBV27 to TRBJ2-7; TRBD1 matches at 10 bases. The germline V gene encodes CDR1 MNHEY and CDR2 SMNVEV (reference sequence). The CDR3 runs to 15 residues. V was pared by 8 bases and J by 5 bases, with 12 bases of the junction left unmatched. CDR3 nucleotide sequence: TGTGCCAGCGGACTCCGGGACAGGGGTGGCCACGAGCAGTACTTC. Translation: CASGLRDRGGHEQYF.

The CDR3 DNA reads as TGTGCCAGCAGTTACTCACAAGTCTCCTACGAGCAGTACTTC. Protein sequence: CASSYSQVSYEQYF. This chain uses TRBV6-6 with TRBJ2-7; D call uncertain. The V end was cut by 0 bases, the J end by 0 bases, with 6 bases between. This CDR3 is 14 amino acids long. CDR1 is MNHNY and CDR2 is SVGAGI in the germline V gene (reference sequence).

The CDR3 DNA reads TGTGCCATCAGTGAGTCGCAGGCGCAAACAGATACGCAGTATTTT. It encodes CAISESQAQTDTQYF. The V and J genes are TRBV10-3 and TRBJ2-3; no reliable D call. Trimming removed 0 bases at V and 3 bases at J, with 10 bases between. Germline values: CDR1 ENHRY, CDR2 SYGVKD. This CDR3 contains 15 residues.

Here the CDR3 reads CASSVAGTTYNEQFF. The CDR3, as DNA: TGTGCCAGCAGCGTAGCGGGAACCACCTACAATGAGCAGTTCTTC. This chain links TRBV9 with TRBJ2-1; D might be TRBD2 (5 bases). With 0 bases removed from V and 2 bases from J, the gap between germline ends came to 9 bases. The CDR3 runs 15 residues. CDR1 SGDLS and CDR2 YYNGEE come from the germline V gene.

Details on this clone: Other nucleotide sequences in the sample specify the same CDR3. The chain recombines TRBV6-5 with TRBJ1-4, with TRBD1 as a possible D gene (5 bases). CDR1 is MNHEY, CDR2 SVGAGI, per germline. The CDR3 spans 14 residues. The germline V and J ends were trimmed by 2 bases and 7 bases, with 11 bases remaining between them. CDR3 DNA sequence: TGTGCCAGCAGTTACGCGGGGGGTGGTGAAAAACTGTTTTTT. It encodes CASSYAGGGEKLFF.

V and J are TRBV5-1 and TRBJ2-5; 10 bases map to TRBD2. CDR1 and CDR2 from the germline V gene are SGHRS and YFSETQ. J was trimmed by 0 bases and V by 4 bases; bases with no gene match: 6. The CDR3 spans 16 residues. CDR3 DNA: TGCGCCAGCAGCCTAAAACTAGCGGGATACCAAGAGACCCAGTACTTC. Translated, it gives CASSLKLAGYQETQYF.

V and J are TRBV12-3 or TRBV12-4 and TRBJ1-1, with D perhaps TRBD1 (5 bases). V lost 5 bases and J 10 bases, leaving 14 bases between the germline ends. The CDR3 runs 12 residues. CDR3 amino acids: CASSPGHLTAFF. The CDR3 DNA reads TGTGCCAGCAGTCCAGGACACTTGACAGCTTTCTTT.

Here the CDR3 reads CASSSYGHGSYNEQFF. CDR3 nucleotides: TGTGCCAGCAGTTCCTACGGACACGGCTCCTACAATGAGCAGTTCTTC. The genes are TRBV6-2 or TRBV6-3 and TRBJ2-1, with a tentative D call TRBD1 (5 bases). CDR1 and CDR2 from the germline V gene are MNHEY and SVGEGT. V was shortened by 4 bases and J by 0 bases, with 13 bases between the two germline ends. The CDR3 is 16 residues long.

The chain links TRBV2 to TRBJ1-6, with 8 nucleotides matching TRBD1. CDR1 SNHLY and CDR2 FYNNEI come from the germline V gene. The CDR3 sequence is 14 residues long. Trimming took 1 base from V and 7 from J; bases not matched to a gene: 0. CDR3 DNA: TGTGCCAGCAGTGAAGGGACAGGGAATTCACCCCTCCACTTT. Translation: CASSEGTGNSPLHF.

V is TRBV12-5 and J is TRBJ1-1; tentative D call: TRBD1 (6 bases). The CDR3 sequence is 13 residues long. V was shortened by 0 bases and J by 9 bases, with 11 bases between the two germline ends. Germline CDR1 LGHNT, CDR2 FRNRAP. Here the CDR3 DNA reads TGTGCTAGTGGTTTGGTGATCCGGGACAAAGCTTTCTTT. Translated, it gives CASGLVIRDKAFF.

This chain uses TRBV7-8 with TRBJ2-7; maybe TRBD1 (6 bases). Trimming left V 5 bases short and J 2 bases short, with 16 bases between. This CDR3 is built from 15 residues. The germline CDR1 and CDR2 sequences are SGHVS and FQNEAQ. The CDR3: CASSGGRLPPYEQYF. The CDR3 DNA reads TGTGCCAGCAGCGGGGGCCGACTACCACCCTACGAGCAGTACTTC.

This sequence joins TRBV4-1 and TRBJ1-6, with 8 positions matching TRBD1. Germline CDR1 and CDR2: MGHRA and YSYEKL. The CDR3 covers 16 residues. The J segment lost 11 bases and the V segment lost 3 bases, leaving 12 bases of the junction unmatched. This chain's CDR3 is CASSHVLQDRVAPLHF. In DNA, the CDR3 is TGCGCCAGCAGCCACGTTCTCCAGGACAGGGTTGCACCCCTCCACTTT.